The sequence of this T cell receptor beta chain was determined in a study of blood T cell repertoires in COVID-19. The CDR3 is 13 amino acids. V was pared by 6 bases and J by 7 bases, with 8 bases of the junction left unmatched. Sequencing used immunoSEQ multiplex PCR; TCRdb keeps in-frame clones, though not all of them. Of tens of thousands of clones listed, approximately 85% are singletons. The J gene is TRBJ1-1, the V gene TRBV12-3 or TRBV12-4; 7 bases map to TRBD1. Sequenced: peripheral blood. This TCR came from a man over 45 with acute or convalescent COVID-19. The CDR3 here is CASSRQGLFEAFF. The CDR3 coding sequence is TGTGCCAGCAGCCGACAGGGTTTATTTGAAGCTTTCTTT.